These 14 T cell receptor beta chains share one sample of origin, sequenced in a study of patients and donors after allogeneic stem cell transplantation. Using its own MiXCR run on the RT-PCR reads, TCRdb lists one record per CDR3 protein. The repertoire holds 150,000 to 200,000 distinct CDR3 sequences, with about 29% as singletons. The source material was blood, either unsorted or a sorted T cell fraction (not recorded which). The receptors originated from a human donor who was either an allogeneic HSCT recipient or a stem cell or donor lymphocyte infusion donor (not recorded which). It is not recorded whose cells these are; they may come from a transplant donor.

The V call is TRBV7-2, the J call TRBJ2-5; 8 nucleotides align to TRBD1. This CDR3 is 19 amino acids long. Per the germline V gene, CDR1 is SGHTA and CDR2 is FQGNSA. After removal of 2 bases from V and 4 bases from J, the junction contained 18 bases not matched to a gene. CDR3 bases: TGTGCCAGCAGCTTACCGCGGCCAGGGGGCTTTCCTAAGGCAGAGACCCAGTACTTC. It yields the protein CASSLPRPGGFPKAETQYF.

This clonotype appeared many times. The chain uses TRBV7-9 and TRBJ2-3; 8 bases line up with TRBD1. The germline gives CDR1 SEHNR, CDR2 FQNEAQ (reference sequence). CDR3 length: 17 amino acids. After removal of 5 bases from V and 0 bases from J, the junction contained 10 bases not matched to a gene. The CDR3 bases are TGTGCCAGCAGCCCCCACTCGGGACAGGTTAGCACAGATACGCAGTATTTT. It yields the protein CASSPHSGQVSTDTQYF.

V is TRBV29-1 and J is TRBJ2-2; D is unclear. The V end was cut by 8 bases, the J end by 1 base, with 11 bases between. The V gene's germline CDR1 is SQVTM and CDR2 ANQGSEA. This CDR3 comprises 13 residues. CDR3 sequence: CSLVAENTGELFF. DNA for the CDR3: TGCAGCCTGGTGGCAGAGAACACCGGGGAGCTGTTTTTT.

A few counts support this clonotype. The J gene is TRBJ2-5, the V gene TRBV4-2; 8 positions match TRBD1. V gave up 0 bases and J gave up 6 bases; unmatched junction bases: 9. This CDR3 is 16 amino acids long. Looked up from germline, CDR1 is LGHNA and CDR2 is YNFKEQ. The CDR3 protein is CASSQEVQGAGKTQYF. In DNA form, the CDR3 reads TGTGCCAGCAGCCAAGAGGTGCAGGGGGCTGGGAAGACCCAGTACTTC.

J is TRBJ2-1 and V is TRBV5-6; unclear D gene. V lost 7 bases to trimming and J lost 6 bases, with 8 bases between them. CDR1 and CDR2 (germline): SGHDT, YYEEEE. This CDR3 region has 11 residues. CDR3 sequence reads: CASLQANEQFF. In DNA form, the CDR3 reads TGTGCCAGCCTTCAGGCCAATGAGCAGTTCTTC.

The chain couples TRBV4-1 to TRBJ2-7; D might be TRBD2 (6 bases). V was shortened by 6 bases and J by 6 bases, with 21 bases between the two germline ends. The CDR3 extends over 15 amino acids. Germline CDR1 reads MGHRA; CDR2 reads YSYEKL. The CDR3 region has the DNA TGCGCCAGCAGGTATGACGGGGACTCACCGAGCGAGCAGTACTTC. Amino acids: CASRYDGDSPSEQYF.

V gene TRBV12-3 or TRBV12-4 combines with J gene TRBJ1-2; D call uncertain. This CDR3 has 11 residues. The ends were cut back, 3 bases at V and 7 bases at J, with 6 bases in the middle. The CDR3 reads CASSFMVGYTF. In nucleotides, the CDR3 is TGTGCCAGCAGTTTCATGGTTGGCTACACCTTC.

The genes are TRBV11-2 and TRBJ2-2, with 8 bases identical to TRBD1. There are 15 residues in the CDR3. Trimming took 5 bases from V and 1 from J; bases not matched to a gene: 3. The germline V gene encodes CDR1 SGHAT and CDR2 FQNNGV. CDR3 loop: CASSPRGRNTGELFF. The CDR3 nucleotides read TGTGCCAGCAGCCCCAGGGGGCGGAACACCGGGGAGCTGTTTTTT.

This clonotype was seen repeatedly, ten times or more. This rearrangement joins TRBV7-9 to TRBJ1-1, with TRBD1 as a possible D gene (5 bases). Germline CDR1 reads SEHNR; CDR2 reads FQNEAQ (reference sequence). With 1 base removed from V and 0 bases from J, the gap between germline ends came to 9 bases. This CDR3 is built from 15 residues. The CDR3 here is CASSLGQGMNTEAFF. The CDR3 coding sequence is TGTGCCAGCAGCTTAGGGCAGGGAATGAACACTGAAGCTTTCTTT.

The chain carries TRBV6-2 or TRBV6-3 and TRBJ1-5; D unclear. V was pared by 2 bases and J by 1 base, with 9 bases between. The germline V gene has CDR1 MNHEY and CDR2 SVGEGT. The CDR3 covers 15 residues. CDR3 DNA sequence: TGTGCCAGCAGTTACCCTAATTGGAGCAATCAGCCCCAGCATTTT. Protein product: CASSYPNWSNQPQHF.

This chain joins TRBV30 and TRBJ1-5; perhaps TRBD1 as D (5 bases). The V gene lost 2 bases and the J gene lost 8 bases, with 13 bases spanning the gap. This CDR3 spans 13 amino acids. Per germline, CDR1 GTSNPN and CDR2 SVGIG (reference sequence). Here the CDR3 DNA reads TGTGCCTGGAGTCGGCAGGGCAGGGAGCCCCAGCATTTT. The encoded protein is CAWSRQGREPQHF.

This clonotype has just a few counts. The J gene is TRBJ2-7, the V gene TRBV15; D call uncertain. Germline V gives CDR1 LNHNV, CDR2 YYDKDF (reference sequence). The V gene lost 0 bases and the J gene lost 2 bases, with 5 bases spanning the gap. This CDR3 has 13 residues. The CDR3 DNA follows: TGTGCCACCAGCAGAGATGGGACCTACGAGCAGTACTTC. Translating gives CATSRDGTYEQYF.

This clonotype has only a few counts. CDR3 bases: TGCGCCAGCAGCCAAGGATTTCAGGACAATGAGCAGTTCTTC. This encodes CASSQGFQDNEQFF. The rearrangement uses TRBV4-3 and TRBJ2-1; the D is unclear. Germline CDR1 reads LGHNA; CDR2 reads YSLEER. Between the trimmed V and J ends, which lost 1 base and 5 bases, there was a span of 9 bases. The CDR3 runs to 14 residues.

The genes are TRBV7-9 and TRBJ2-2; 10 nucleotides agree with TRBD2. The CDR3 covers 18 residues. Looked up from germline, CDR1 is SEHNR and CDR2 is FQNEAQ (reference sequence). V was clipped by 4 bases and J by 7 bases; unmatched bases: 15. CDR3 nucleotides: TGTGCCAGCAGCTCTGCGGTTCTAGCGGGAGTCTCGAACGGGGAGCTGTTTTTT. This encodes CASSSAVLAGVSNGELFF.